Listed here is a single TCR beta chain. CDR3 length: 16 residues. V was cut by 6 bases and J by 0 bases, with 12 bases left in between. Germline V gene lookup returns CDR1 SNHLY and CDR2 FYNNEI. The data derive from a study of T-cell reconstitution after alpha-beta-depleted transplantation in children. Unique molecular identifiers were used in preparing the TCRbeta library. MiXCR, applied by TCRdb to the PCR reads, yields one record per CDR3 protein. Of some 400,000 distinct CDR3 sequences detected, over 20% appear once; the ten largest clones hold approximately 3.8%. This sequence joins TRBV2 and TRBJ2-6; the D is unclear. Sample: PBMCs from the stem cell graft donor, taken from the stem cell graft. The receptor comes from a human donor who donated a stem cell graft to a child with acute myeloid leukemia. The CDR3 loop reads CASSRAAYSGANVLTF. CDR3 DNA sequence: TGTGCCAGCAGCCGGGCAGCCTACTCTGGGGCCAACGTCCTGACTTTC.